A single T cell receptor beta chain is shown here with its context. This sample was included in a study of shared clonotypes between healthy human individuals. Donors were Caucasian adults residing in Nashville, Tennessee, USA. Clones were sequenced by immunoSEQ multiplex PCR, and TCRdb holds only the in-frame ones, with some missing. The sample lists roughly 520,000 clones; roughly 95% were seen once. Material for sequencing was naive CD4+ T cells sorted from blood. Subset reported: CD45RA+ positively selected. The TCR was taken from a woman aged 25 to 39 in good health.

Written as DNA, the CDR3 is TGTGCCAGCAGTTTATTCACACCGTGGGATTCACCCCTCCACTTT. Its protein product is CASSLFTPWDSPLHF. The chain combines TRBV28 with TRBJ1-6; no clear D gene. V lost 1 base, J lost 8 bases, and 12 bases lay in between. This CDR3 is built from 15 residues. CDR1 and CDR2 from the germline V gene are MDHEN and SYDVKM.